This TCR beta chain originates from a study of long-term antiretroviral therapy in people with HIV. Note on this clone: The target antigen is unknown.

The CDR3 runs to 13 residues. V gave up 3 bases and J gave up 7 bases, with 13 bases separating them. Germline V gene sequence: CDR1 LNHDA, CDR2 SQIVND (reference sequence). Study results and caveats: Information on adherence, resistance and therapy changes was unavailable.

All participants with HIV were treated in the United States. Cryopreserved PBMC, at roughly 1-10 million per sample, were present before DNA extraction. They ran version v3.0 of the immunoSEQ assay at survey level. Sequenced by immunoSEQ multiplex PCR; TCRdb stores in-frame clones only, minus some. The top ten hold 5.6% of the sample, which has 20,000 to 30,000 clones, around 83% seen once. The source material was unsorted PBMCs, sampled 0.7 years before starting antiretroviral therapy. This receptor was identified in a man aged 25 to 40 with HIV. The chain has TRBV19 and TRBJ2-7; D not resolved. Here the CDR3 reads CASSIDGSWEQYF. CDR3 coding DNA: TGTGCCAGTAGTATCGACGGCAGTTGGGAGCAGTACTTC.